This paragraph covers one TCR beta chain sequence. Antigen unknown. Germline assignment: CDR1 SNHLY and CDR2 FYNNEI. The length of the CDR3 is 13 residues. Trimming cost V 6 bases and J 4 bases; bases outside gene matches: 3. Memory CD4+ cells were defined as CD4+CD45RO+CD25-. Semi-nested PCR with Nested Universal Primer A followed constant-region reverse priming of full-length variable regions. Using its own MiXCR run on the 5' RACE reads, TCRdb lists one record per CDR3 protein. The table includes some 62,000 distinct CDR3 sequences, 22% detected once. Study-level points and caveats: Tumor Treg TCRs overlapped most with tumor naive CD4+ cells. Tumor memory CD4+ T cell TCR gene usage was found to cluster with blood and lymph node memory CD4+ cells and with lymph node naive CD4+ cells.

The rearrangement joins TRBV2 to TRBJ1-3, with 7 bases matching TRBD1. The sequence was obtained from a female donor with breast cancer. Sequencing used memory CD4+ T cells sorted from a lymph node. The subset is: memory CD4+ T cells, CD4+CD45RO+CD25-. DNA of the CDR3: TGTGCCAGCAGCGGGACAGAAGGAAACACCATATATTTT. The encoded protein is CASSGTEGNTIYF.